This T cell receptor (beta chain) originates from a study of blood T cell repertoires in COVID-19. In the original analysis: Amplifying reference gene primers gave estimates of nucleated cell counts. The repertoire was sequenced with immunoSEQ multiplex PCR; TCRdb's copy has only in-frame clones and lacks some. The DNA was the basis for D and trimming; V, J and clone size are from that table. Here the sample spans 100,000 to 150,000 clones, about 88% being singletons. Enrolled through a virtual design, the participants were between roughly 18 and 90 years of age and came from some 25 US areas. Participants had their cohort set by participant-reported clinical history. V lost 6 bases and J lost 8, with 16 bases in between. The CDR3 extends over 13 amino acids.

This sequence joins TRBV12-3 or TRBV12-4 and TRBJ1-2; D unclear. Source material: PBMCs or T cells enriched from blood (not recorded which). This TCR came from a man aged 35 to 55 with acute COVID-19. The CDR3 DNA follows: TGTGCCAGCAGCCCAAATGGGTTGGGCGGCTACACCTTC. It codes for CASSPNGLGGYTF.